This T cell receptor beta chain was observed in a study of CD8+CD57+ T cells in acquired aplastic anemia. Study background: Sorted CD4+ plus CD8+ cells gave DNA averaging 3.2 ug. Healthy donor CD4+ samples were sequenced to a depth that averaged approximately 9.9 million reads.

The use of genomic DNA as template underpinned the TCR beta VDJ and CDR3 profiling. TCRdb processed the reads anew with MiXCR; each CDR3 protein has one entry. Of about 420,000 distinct CDR3 sequences in the sample, roughly 68% were seen once. Broader study findings: Patients and controls had CD8+ Simpson's diversity values that were not significantly distinct. Found in both controls and patients were approximately 31 CD8+ CDR3 sequences.

The germline V gene has CDR1 DFQATT and CDR2 SNEGSKA (reference sequence). The CDR3 totals 11 residues. A note on this clonotype: Its target is unknown. Relative to the germline gene, one junction end is altered; a read error may explain this.

Sample: sorted CD4+, CD8+, or CD8+CD57+ T cells (not recorded which) from PBMCs. This rearrangement joins TRBV20-1 to TRBJ1-1; D is unclear. The receptor was isolated from a human donor in good health, serving as a control. In DNA form, the CDR3 reads TGCAGTGCTTTTTTCCGGAACCTACGAGTCTTT. Protein sequence: CSAFFRNLRVF.